One TCR beta chain is described in this entry. The antigen it binds to is not known. It has no much larger one-base neighbor in the sample; base qualities were not kept. To prepare the library, the immunoSEQ multiplex PCR assay was applied. For the multiplex PCR, a mixture combining 60 forward primers for TCR Vbeta segments and 13 reverse primers for TCR Jbeta segments was used. A multiplex PCR assay on genomic DNA amplified the CDR3 region of rearranged TCR beta genes. The Illumina HiSeq System was used to sequence the amplified TCR beta libraries as 87-base-pair reads. From the authors' description of their analysis: A later analysis counted around 72 million unique TCR beta chains across the 666 repertoires, and about 10 million of these chains were shared by at least two donors. To remove PCR and sequencing errors, raw reads were error-corrected and collapsed into unique sequences using a nearest-neighbor algorithm that merged closely related sequences. Alignment of CDR3 sequences to IMGT reference sequences was used to assign V, D and J gene segments. For a sequence to be retained, a match of at least six nucleotides was required to both a V gene segment and a J gene segment. Rearrangements were called productive when the CDR3 lacked stop codons and stayed in frame with V and J; all others were non-productive. Following IMGT convention, CDR3 was defined as the stretch from the second conserved V-encoded cysteine to the conserved J-encoded phenylalanine. In an earlier analysis of more than 550 of the donors, sequences lacking an unambiguous match to a single V gene segment were excluded. In an earlier analysis of about 590 of the donors, a V segment was called functional when productive rearrangements were above 56.7%, and segregating when the standard deviation between donors exceeded 5%. A statistical classification framework was developed to diagnose cytomegalovirus status using the catalog of TCR beta chain sequences. A later analysis assigned V and J genes by comparing TCR nucleotide sequences with IMGT/GENE-DB human TR gene sequences. The TCRdist pipeline was used in a later analysis to assign CDR3 sequences and most-parsimonious VDJ recombination scenarios. In a later analysis, every TCR beta chain was defined by the combination of its CDR3 amino acid sequence and its V-gene family, and reads without a unique V-gene family were dropped. As a way to deal with suspected cross-contamination and a sequencing artifact, a later analysis dropped hundreds of nucleotide sequences that were highly shared and had low generation probability. For each public chain, a later analysis derived a clonal expansion index from normalized ranks of inferred template counts within each repertoire. Generation probabilities in a later analysis came from a VDJ recombination model fitted to out-of-frame rearrangements, and those results were checked against IGoR. In a later analysis, TCR-TCR, TCR-HLA and TCR-CMV co-occurrence was scored with hypergeometric tests, and a repertoire-size bias correction was applied to TCR pairs. A later analysis estimated false discovery rates by permuting HLA or CMV assignments 20 times. In a later analysis, co-occurring TCRs were grouped with DBSCAN, and TCRdist sequence similarity was added when clustering was performed within HLA-allele-positive subsets. Repertoires with fewer than 30,000 or more than 120,000 public chains were left out of co-occurrence clustering, as were about 5 repertoires with anomalous nucleotide sharing. Here the immuneACCESS table is served through TCRdb, limited to in-frame sequences with V and J called. Missing clones are a known gap in these copies; in checked studies unresolved V genes cover under half, and the rest lacks a known reason. The V and J calls and clone size come from that table; D and trimming were worked out from the DNA. Counted in this sample were tens of thousands of clones; roughly 77% of them appeared once. The ten largest clones capture 2.2% of the sample.

The sample originates from a study of cytomegalovirus exposure and HLA in healthy donors (dated by TCRdb to the late 2010s). Some background on the complete study: According to an earlier analysis of several hundred of the donors, 150 million to 200 million T cells yielded 100 million or so unique TCR beta sequences and more than 250 Gb of sequence data. Every discovery cohort repertoire had been produced on one sequencing platform. Donor age, sex, ethnicity and CMV serostatus were compiled together with the repertoire data. The aim of the study was to test whether cataloging public T cell receptors could identify signatures of past pathogen exposure. HLA typing included class I and class II loci at four-digit resolution. In the later analysis, no new phenotypic data were used to find candidate immune exposures; instead, reliance was placed on TCR beta sequences and their occurrence across donors. The number of donors typed differed by locus, with roughly 629-640 for A, B, C, DRB1 and DQB1, 522 for DQA1, over 600 for DPA1, and 400 to 490 for DPB1. Besides the first cohort of hundreds of subjects, a separate validation cohort made up of roughly 130 different subjects was used. In an earlier analysis of roughly 540 of the donors, high-throughput TCR beta sequencing was used to judge whether each TCR beta V gene segment behaved as functional or pseudogenic. The study profiled the T cell repertoires of 500 to 800 subjects by immunosequencing and related them to cytomegalovirus serostatus. The study combined high-throughput TCR immunosequencing, statistical association of individual TCRs with disease status, and machine learning to predict cytomegalovirus infection status. In a later genetic analysis, genome-wide SNP genotypes for about 60% of the 666 donors were used, and that subset was treated as a discovery cohort. Of the 300 to 450 genotyped donors, 65% to 90% fell in the genetic ancestry cluster associated with self-reported Caucasian donors. To study patterns of TCR occurrence, a later analysis re-analyzed previously published TCR beta repertoires from just over 650 donors and added high-resolution HLA genotyping. An early release that covered fewer than 750 HLA-typed donors contained approximately 290 gigabases of sequencing data and about 93 million unique TCR sequences. Across 398 genotyped donors of the cohort, an average of approximately 200,000 unique TCR beta nucleotide sequences per donor were sequenced, and approximately 17% of those sequences were non-productive. About five DR-DQ haplotypes were treated as single units for association and clustering because of strong linkage in the cohort.

The cohort was made up of around 720 healthy bone marrow donors. All cohort members were sampled while nominally healthy, although unrecorded immune exposures were likely present. The donor was CMV seronegative and was included in the group of approximately 350 seronegative cohort members. Every donor gave a peripheral blood sample, and the peripheral blood mononuclear cells from that sample were used for TCR beta sequencing. Genomic DNA was extracted from the blood cell samples with the Qiagen DNeasy Blood Extraction Kit. Including the terminal cysteine and phenylalanine, the CDR3 comprises 16 residues. CDR3 DNA is the only sequence kept; it has 48 bases, read in frame from the first base. Sequences SGHDT (CDR1) and YYEEEE (CDR2) are obtained from the germline V gene. The germline V and J ends show losses of 2 bases and 4 bases respectively, and no gene match explains 7 bases of the junction. Overall study outcomes, separate from this receptor: A few of the identified cytomegalovirus-associated TCR beta chains were confirmed in vitro to be specific for cytomegalovirus antigens. A later analysis found that most CMV-associated TCR beta chains appeared HLA-restricted, with HLA associations seemingly driven largely by CMV exposure. In a later analysis, several top co-occurrence clusters were reported to appear linked to parvovirus B19, influenza, CMV and Epstein-Barr virus. Some IMGT-functional V segments, including TRBV6-2 and TRBV6-3, could not be told apart with the 87-base-pair reads, so those segments were excluded. The authors suggested that the approach could potentially be extended to other disease states and immunological phenotypes. Over 15 rarely observed V segments, including chromosome 9 orphons, were excluded from the earlier analysis of about 500 of the donors because counts were too low. Presence/absence analyses assumed roughly uniform sequencing depth across donors, an assumption that may not hold. Strong co-occurrence of HLA alleles, especially DR and DQ, made assigning TCR associations to individual alleles difficult. Because HLA typing was missing for some donors at each locus, association tests included only the typed subset. Broadly in line with IMGT annotations, most TCR beta V segments showed up in productive rearrangements about 87% or about 30% of the time in an earlier analysis of some 590 of the donors. The study gave a list of 150 to 200 TCR beta chains associated with cytomegalovirus. The classifier was reported to diagnose cytomegalovirus status with high specificity and sensitivity in both the original cohort and the validation cohort. According to a later genetic analysis, donors in an Asian-associated ancestry cluster had fewer N-insertions in productive TCRs than the approximately 690-donor mean. A further reported finding was that TCR beta sequences accurately predicted the HLA-A and HLA-B alleles for most subjects in the first cohort. CMV serostatus was the only immune exposure information available for the cohort. In a later analysis, the rate of TCR association differed among HLA loci, with DRB1 alleles having the most associated TCRs and HLA-C alleles having the fewest. Linkage disequilibrium might explain the correlated functional status among segregating V segments, but an unknown experimental factor could not be excluded. The cohort was sequenced for TCR beta chains only, and without alpha or paired-chain data the features that could be detected were limited. A later analysis associated approximately 17,000 TCR beta sequences with specific HLA alleles at a false discovery rate of 0.05. The sequencing pipeline was judged likely to have produced a cluster of highly shared sequence variants as a technical artifact. While some public TCRs were present in many individuals, most TCR sequences turned up only very rarely across donors. In a later genetic analysis, a missense DCLRE1C variant was associated with V-gene and J-gene trimming of TCR beta chains, and the association was replicated in an independent cohort. Compared with equally common non-associated chains, HLA-associated TCR beta chains in a later analysis were more clonally expanded and had lower generation probabilities.

This sequence uses TRBV5-6 and TRBJ2-3, and 10 bases in between align with TRBD2. The specimen was PBMCs. The sequence derives from a man aged 40-50 years in good health and CMV-seronegative. Read as DNA, the sequence is TGTGCCAGCAGCTTTCTAGCGGGAGATTGGGCAGATACGCAGTATTTT. It translates to CASSFLAGDWADTQYF.